These 32 T cell receptor beta chains originate from one sample sequenced in a study of OX40 agonist ivuxolimab in advanced cancers. The data were produced by immunoSEQ multiplex PCR, yet TCRdb's version contains in-frame clones alone and is incomplete. The sample has some 89,000 clones, around 84% seen once; the top ten hold approximately 1.7%. Sequencing used CD4+ or CD8+ T cells sorted from blood, obtained in a trial of the OX40 agonist ivuxolimab. These receptors were obtained from an adult with an advanced solid tumor such as melanoma, head and neck, liver or kidney cancer.

The chain couples TRBV19 to TRBJ1-5; possibly TRBD1 for D (5 bases). The V gene lost 8 bases and the J gene lost 2 bases, with 16 bases spanning the gap. The CDR3 sequence is 15 residues long. Looked up from germline, CDR1 is LNHDA and CDR2 is SQIVND (reference sequence). The CDR3 region is CASRSGSRGNQPQHF. DNA of the CDR3: TGTGCCAGTCGATCGGGGTCCAGGGGCAATCAGCCCCAGCATTTT.

The chain couples TRBV7-6 to TRBJ2-2; tentatively, D is TRBD1 (6 bases). The CDR3 contains 16 residues. V was pared by 0 bases and J by 7 bases, with 15 bases between. Germline loops: CDR1 SGHVS, CDR2 FNYEAQ. CDR3 in DNA: TGTGCCAGCAGCTTAGCGCTATCAGGGGCTCACGGGGAGCTGTTTTTT. Its protein product is CASSLALSGAHGELFF.

CDR3 sequence: CASSTLGGTGELFF. The CDR3 nucleotides read TGTGCCAGCAGCACCCTCGGGGGCACCGGGGAGCTGTTTTTT. The V call is TRBV5-4, the J call TRBJ2-2; TRBD2 is a possible D gene (6 bases). The length of the CDR3 is 14 residues. The germline V gene encodes CDR1 SGHNT and CDR2 YYREEE (reference sequence). The V end was cut by 4 bases, the J end by 4 bases, with 11 bases between.

The rearrangement links TRBV30 to TRBJ1-2; weak D call: TRBD1 (5 bases). Trimming stripped 0 bases from V and 6 bases from J, with 14 bases between. The CDR3 length is 14 residues. Germline loops: CDR1 GTSNPN, CDR2 SVGIG (reference sequence). The CDR3 DNA reads TGTGCCTGGAGTGTAGGTGTCAGGGTGGATGGCTACACCTTC. Encoded protein: CAWSVGVRVDGYTF.

This chain uses TRBV7-6 with TRBJ2-1; D is unresolved. The V and J ends lost 3 bases and 8 bases respectively, with 8 bases between them. Germline V gene sequence: CDR1 SGHVS, CDR2 FNYEAQ. This CDR3 contains 12 residues. The CDR3 protein is CASSLVPDEQFF. CDR3 DNA: TGTGCCAGCAGCTTGGTCCCGGATGAGCAGTTCTTC.

The genes are TRBV7-6 and TRBJ1-5, with 7 bases aligning to TRBD1. The CDR3 consists of 14 residues. Germline-derived CDR1 and CDR2 are SGHVS and FNYEAQ. The junction had 7 bases not matched to a gene; V was cut back by 4 bases and J by 7 bases. This chain's CDR3 is CASSSTGVGQPQHF. In DNA form, the CDR3 reads TGTGCCAGCAGCTCAACAGGGGTTGGACAGCCCCAGCATTTT.

V and J are TRBV28 and TRBJ2-2; 7 bases are a match to TRBD2. The CDR3 extends over 16 amino acids. The junction had 13 bases not matched to a gene; V was cut back by 6 bases and J by 6 bases. Germline CDR1 is MDHEN and CDR2 is SYDVKM. The DNA of the CDR3 is TGTGCCAGCAGATCCTCCGGGGGGAAAGGGGCCGGGGAGCTGTTTTTT. This sequence encodes CASRSSGGKGAGELFF.

The chain joins TRBV4-3 to TRBJ2-3, with 8 bases aligning to TRBD2. Trimming took 0 bases from V and 3 from J; bases not matched to a gene: 2. The CDR3 spans 15 residues. Germline CDR1 is LGHNA and CDR2 is YSLEER. CDR3 in amino acids: CASSQDSGETDTQYF. The CDR3 coding sequence is TGCGCCAGCAGCCAAGATAGCGGGGAGACAGATACGCAGTATTTT.

The V gene is TRBV7-8, the J gene TRBJ1-1; D remains unclear. There are 13 residues in the CDR3. Germline V gives CDR1 SGHVS, CDR2 FQNEAQ. V was trimmed by 5 bases and J by 10 bases, leaving 17 bases between them. The CDR3 nucleotides read TGTGCCAGCAGCACGGGCCCGCGCGATGCAGCTTTCTTT. This encodes CASSTGPRDAAFF.

This clone was detected only a few times. The genes are TRBV4-1 and TRBJ2-7, with a weak D call TRBD2 (7 bases). CDR1 MGHRA and CDR2 YSYEKL come from the germline V gene. Between the trimmed V and J ends, which lost 2 bases and 6 bases, there was a span of 14 bases. CDR3 length: 14 residues. This chain's CDR3 is CASSQRDTGGEQYF. The CDR3 DNA follows: TGCGCCAGCAGCCAACGGGACACGGGGGGCGAGCAGTACTTC.

This rearrangement joins TRBV7-9 to TRBJ2-1, with D possibly being TRBD2 (5 bases). V lost 5 bases to trimming and J lost 2 bases, with 13 bases between them. This CDR3 is built from 15 residues. In germline, CDR1 is SEHNR, CDR2 FQNEAQ (reference sequence). DNA of the CDR3: TGTGCCAGCAGCGAAAAGGAGGCTCCCTACAATGAGCAGTTCTTC. Its translation is CASSEKEAPYNEQFF.

This clone was detected only a few times. This chain connects TRBV11-2 to TRBJ2-2, with D possibly matching TRBD1 (6 bases). V was shortened by 2 bases and J by 6 bases, with 22 bases between the two germline ends. This CDR3 is 18 amino acids long. From germline, CDR1 is SGHAT and CDR2 FQNNGV. DNA of the CDR3: TGTGCCAGCAGCTTAAATGCCGCGCAGGGGTTATATGCCGGGGAGCTGTTTTTT. Its protein product is CASSLNAAQGLYAGELFF.

In this sample, this clone turned up a few times. The chain carries TRBV6-5 and TRBJ2-1; D tentatively reads TRBD1 or TRBD2 (5 bases each). The V end was cut by 4 bases, the J end by 4 bases, with 14 bases between. CDR1 and CDR2 from the germline V gene are MNHEY and SVGAGI. This CDR3 has 15 residues. The CDR3 DNA is TGTGCCAGCAGTTCCGGGGCAGGACGGTACAATGAGCAGTTCTTC. Encoded protein: CASSSGAGRYNEQFF.

The V gene is TRBV7-6, the J gene TRBJ2-7; no clear D gene. The germline V gene has CDR1 SGHVS and CDR2 FNYEAQ. Trimming shortened V by 5 bases and J by 3 bases, and 11 bases separated the two germline ends. The CDR3 has 13 amino acids. The CDR3 DNA reads TGTGCCAGCAGCCCAACAGACCGCTACGAGCAGTACTTC. It encodes CASSPTDRYEQYF. Full variable domain (rest looked up from reference TRBV7-6 and TRBJ2-7): GAGVSQSPRYKVTKRGQDVALRCDPISGHVSLYWYRQALGQGPEFLTYFNYEAQQDKSGLPNDRFSAERPEGSISTLTIQRTEQRDSAMYRCASSPTDRYEQYFGPGTRLTVT.

CDR3 sequence reads: CAIRDSTNEQYF. The CDR3, as DNA: TGTGCCATCAGAGACAGTACAAACGAGCAGTACTTC. The gene calls are TRBV10-3 and TRBJ2-7, with D perhaps matching TRBD1 (5 bases). V lost 6 bases to trimming and J lost 5 bases, with 11 bases between them. In germline, CDR1 is ENHRY, CDR2 SYGVKD. CDR3 length equals 12 residues.

The chain recombines TRBV28 with TRBJ2-3, with D possibly matching TRBD2 (5 bases). Per germline, CDR1 MDHEN and CDR2 SYDVKM. This CDR3 contains 11 residues. The CDR3 region is CATGGTDTQYF. The DNA for the CDR3 is TGTGCAACTGGCGGGACAGATACGCAGTATTTT.

The rearrangement links TRBV15 to TRBJ2-5; D is ambiguous. Germline loops: CDR1 LNHNV, CDR2 YYDKDF (reference sequence). Trimming removed 0 bases at V and 5 bases at J, with 7 bases between. The CDR3 runs to 13 residues. The CDR3 is CATSRDQSETQYF. CDR3 coding DNA: TGTGCCACCAGCAGAGATCAATCTGAGACCCAGTACTTC.

The sample holds a few counts of this clone. V is TRBV5-4 and J is TRBJ1-6, with TRBD1 as a possible D gene (6 bases). The CDR3 totals 14 residues. The germline V gene has CDR1 SGHNT and CDR2 YYREEE (reference sequence). V lost 0 bases and J 9 bases, leaving 10 bases between the germline ends. The CDR3: CASSLARGGSPLHF. DNA of the CDR3: TGTGCCAGCAGCTTGGCAAGGGGGGGTTCACCCCTCCACTTT. Variable domain in full (rest from reference TRBV5-4 and TRBJ1-6): ETGVTQSPTHLIKTRGQQVTLRCSSQSGHNTVSWYQQALGQGPQFIFQYYREEENGRGNFPPRFSGLQFPNYSSELNVNALELDDSALYLCASSLARGGSPLHFGNGTRLTVT.

V is TRBV2 and J is TRBJ2-5, with 11 bases that match TRBD1. Trimming took 5 bases from V and 9 from J; bases not matched to a gene: 8. This CDR3 comprises 14 residues. The germline V gene encodes CDR1 SNHLY and CDR2 FYNNEI. CDR3: CASSIGTGGTAQYF. The CDR3 DNA is TGTGCCAGCAGTATAGGGACAGGGGGGACGGCCCAGTACTTC.

This clone has a single count. This rearrangement joins TRBV5-8 to TRBJ1-4; tentatively, D is TRBD1 (5 bases). Trimming removed 4 bases at V and 7 bases at J, with 20 bases between. The CDR3 spans 16 residues. Germline CDR1 reads SGHTS; CDR2 reads YDEGEE. CDR3 DNA sequence: TGTGCCAGCAGCGCAAACCGGGGCAGGGCCTTTGAAAAACTGTTTTTT. Translating gives CASSANRGRAFEKLFF.

This chain links TRBV19 with TRBJ2-3; no clear D. This CDR3 region has 16 residues. With 4 bases removed from V and 1 base from J, the gap between germline ends came to 15 bases. Per the germline V gene, CDR1 is LNHDA and CDR2 is SQIVND (reference sequence). DNA for the CDR3: TGTGCCAGTAGTACGATACGGTCCGCAGGCACAGATACGCAGTATTTT. Protein: CASSTIRSAGTDTQYF.

The rearrangement uses TRBV30 and TRBJ1-2; possible D gene TRBD1, 6 bases. In germline, CDR1 is GTSNPN, CDR2 SVGIG (reference sequence). This CDR3 is 13 amino acids long. Trimming stripped 3 bases from V and 3 bases from J, with 11 bases between. The chain's CDR3 is CAWRARGYYGYTF. The CDR3 DNA sequence: TGTGCCTGGAGGGCCAGGGGATACTATGGCTACACCTTC.

The CDR3 bases are TGTGCCAGCAGCTCACTCCCGGACAGCACAGATACGCAGTATTTT. This gives the protein CASSSLPDSTDTQYF. The chain recombines TRBV5-6 with TRBJ2-3; no clear D gene. V lost 3 bases, J lost 0 bases, and 11 bases lay in between. CDR1 SGHDT and CDR2 YYEEEE come from the germline V gene. CDR3 length: 15 amino acids.

The rearrangement links TRBV18 to TRBJ1-4; 7 bases map to TRBD1. The CDR3 has 18 residues. Germline assignment: CDR1 KGHSH and CDR2 LQKENI. V lost 5 bases to trimming and J lost 0 bases; unmatched junction nucleotides: 12. CDR3 sequence: CASSSIPGTVATNEKLFF. The DNA for the CDR3 is TGTGCCAGCTCATCGATACCCGGGACAGTCGCAACTAATGAAAAACTGTTTTTT.

The chain links TRBV6-4 to TRBJ2-3; tentative D call: TRBD2 (5 bases). Germline V gene sequence: CDR1 MRHNA, CDR2 SNTAGT. This CDR3 is 16 amino acids long. Trimming left V 4 bases short and J 4 bases short, with 18 bases between. DNA for the CDR3: TGTGCCAGCAGTGCCAAGGCGGCGGGCAACGCAGATACGCAGTATTTT. This encodes CASSAKAAGNADTQYF.

The chain employs TRBV5-1 and TRBJ1-4; 9 nucleotides agree with TRBD1. The J segment lost 10 bases and the V segment lost 0 bases, leaving 7 bases of the junction unmatched. Germline V gene sequence: CDR1 SGHRS, CDR2 YFSETQ. CDR3 length equals 15 residues. In nucleotides, the CDR3 is TGCGCCAGCAGCTTGGGGCCTTCGACAGGGGGAAAACTGTTTTTT. Its protein is CASSLGPSTGGKLFF.

The chain has TRBV5-1 and TRBJ2-2; possible D gene TRBD1, 6 bases. Germline CDR1 is SGHRS and CDR2 is YFSETQ. The V end lost 0 bases, the J end lost 3 bases, and 9 bases lay between the germline ends. The CDR3 has 15 amino acids. The CDR3 DNA is TGCGCCAGCAGCTTGGTACAGGGAGACACCGGGGAGCTGTTTTTT. This gives the protein CASSLVQGDTGELFF.

V is TRBV7-9 and J is TRBJ1-5; 10 positions match TRBD1. Unmatched junction bases numbered 2, after V lost 1 base and J lost 5 bases. Germline CDR1 reads SEHNR; CDR2 reads FQNEAQ (reference sequence). This CDR3 contains 15 residues. CDR3 sequence reads: CASSLGGTGDQPQHF. CDR3 sequence (DNA): TGTGCCAGCAGCTTAGGGGGGACAGGGGATCAGCCCCAGCATTTT.

Only one count was recorded for this clone. J is TRBJ1-2 and V is TRBV4-3; a possible D gene is TRBD1 (5 bases). The V and J ends lost 0 bases and 2 bases respectively, with 13 bases between them. The CDR3 is made up of 16 amino acids. Germline CDR1 reads LGHNA; CDR2 reads YSLEER. The DNA for the CDR3 is TGCGCCAGCAGCCAAGATCTTACAGGAGCAAACTATGGCTACACCTTC. This encodes CASSQDLTGANYGYTF.

This clone was seen only once. The chain is built from TRBV5-4 and TRBJ2-7; D unclear. The V end lost 2 bases, the J end lost 0 bases, and 6 bases lay between the germline ends. This CDR3 region has 13 residues. Per germline, CDR1 SGHNT and CDR2 YYREEE (reference sequence). The CDR3 DNA sequence: TGTGCCAGCAGCTTCCCGAGCTCCTACGAGCAGTACTTC. Protein product: CASSFPSSYEQYF.

J is TRBJ2-3 and V is TRBV6-6; tentative D call: TRBD1 (8 bases). Trimming removed 2 bases at V and 4 bases at J, with 16 bases between. Germline V gives CDR1 MNHNY, CDR2 SVGAGI (reference sequence). The CDR3 has 16 residues. CDR3 region: CASSYHRGAGADTQYF. CDR3 bases: TGTGCCAGCAGTTACCACAGGGGGGCGGGAGCAGATACGCAGTATTTT.

On this clone itself: Germline is not matched at one junction end, which may reflect a read error. J is TRBJ2-5 and V is TRBV5-4; 7 nucleotides match TRBD1. CDR1 and CDR2 from the germline V gene are SGHNT and YYREEE (reference sequence). The CDR3 totals 16 residues. The CDR3 here is CASRQASRQGQKTQYF. For the CDR3, the DNA is TGTGCCAGCAGACAAGCAAGCAGACAGGGCCAAAAGACCCAGTACTTC.